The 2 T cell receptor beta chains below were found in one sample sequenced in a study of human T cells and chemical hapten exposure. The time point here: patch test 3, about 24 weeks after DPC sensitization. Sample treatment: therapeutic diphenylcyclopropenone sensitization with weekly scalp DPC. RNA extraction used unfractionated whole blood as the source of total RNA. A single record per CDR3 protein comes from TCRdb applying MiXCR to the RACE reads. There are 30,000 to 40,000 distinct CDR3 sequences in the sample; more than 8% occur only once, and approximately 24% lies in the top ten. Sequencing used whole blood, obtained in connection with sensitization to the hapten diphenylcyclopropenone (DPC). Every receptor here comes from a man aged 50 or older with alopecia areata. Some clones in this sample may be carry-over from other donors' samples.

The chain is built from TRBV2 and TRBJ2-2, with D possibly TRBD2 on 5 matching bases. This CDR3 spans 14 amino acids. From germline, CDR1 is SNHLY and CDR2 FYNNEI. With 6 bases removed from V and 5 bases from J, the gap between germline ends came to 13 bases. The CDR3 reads CASRGGFGTGELFF. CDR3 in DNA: TGTGCCAGCAGAGGAGGATTTGGGACCGGGGAGCTGTTTTTT.

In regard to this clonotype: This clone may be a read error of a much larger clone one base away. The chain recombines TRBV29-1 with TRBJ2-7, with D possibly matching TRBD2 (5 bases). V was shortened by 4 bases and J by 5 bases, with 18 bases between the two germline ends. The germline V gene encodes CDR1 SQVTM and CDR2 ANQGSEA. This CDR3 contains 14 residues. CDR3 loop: CSVVSGRSTNEQYF. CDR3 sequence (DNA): TGCAGCGTTGTAAGTGGGAGAAGCACCAACGAGCAGTACTTC.